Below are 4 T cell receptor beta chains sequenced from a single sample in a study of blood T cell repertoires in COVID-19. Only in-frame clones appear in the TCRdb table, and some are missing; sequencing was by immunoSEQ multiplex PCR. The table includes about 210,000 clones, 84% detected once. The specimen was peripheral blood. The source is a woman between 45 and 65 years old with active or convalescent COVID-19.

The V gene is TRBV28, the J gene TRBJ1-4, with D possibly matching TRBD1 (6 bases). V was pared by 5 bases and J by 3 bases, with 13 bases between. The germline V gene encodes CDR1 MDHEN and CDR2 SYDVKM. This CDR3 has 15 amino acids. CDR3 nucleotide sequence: TGTGCCAGCAGTGCCGAAGGGGGTTCTAATGAAAAACTGTTTTTT. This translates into CASSAEGGSNEKLFF. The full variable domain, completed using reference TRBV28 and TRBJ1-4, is DVKVTQSSRYLVKRTGEKVFLECVQDMDHENMFWYRQDPGLGLRLIYFSYDVKMKEKGDIPEGYSVSREKKERFSLILESASTNQTSMYLCASSAEGGSNEKLFFGSGTQLSVL.

The CDR3 protein is CSASTRHLSSYNEQFF. CDR3 coding DNA: TGCAGTGCTAGTACACGACACCTGAGCTCCTACAATGAGCAGTTCTTC. The rearrangement uses TRBV20-1 and TRBJ2-1; D is unclear. V lost 3 bases, J lost 0 bases, and 15 bases lay in between. The CDR3 has 16 amino acids. Germline V lookup: CDR1 DFQATT, CDR2 SNEGSKA (reference sequence).

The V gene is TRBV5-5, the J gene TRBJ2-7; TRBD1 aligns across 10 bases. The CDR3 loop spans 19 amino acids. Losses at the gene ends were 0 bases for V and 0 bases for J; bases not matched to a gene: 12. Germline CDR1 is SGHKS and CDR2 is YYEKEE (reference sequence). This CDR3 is CASSLASLGQGTSSYEQYF. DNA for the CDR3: TGTGCCAGCAGCTTGGCCAGTTTGGGACAGGGGACTTCCTCCTACGAGCAGTACTTC.

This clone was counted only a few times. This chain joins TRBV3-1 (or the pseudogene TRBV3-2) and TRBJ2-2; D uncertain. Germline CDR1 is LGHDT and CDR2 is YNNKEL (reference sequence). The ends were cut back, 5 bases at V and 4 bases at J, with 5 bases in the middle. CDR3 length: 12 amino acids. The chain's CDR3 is CASSAPTGELFF. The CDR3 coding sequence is TGTGCCAGCAGCGCGCCCACCGGGGAGCTGTTTTTT.